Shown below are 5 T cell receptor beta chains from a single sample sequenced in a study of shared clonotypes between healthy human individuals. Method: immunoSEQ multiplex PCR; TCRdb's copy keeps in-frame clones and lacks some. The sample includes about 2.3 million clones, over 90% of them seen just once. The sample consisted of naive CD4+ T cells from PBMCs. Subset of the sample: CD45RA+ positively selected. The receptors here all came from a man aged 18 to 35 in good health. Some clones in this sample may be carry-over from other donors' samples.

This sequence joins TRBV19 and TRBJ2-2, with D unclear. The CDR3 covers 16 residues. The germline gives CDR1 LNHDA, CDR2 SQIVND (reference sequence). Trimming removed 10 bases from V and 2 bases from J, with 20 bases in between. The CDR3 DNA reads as TGTGCCACCGCGGCAGGTCCCCACCTCAACACCGGGGAGCTGTTTTTT. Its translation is CATAAGPHLNTGELFF.

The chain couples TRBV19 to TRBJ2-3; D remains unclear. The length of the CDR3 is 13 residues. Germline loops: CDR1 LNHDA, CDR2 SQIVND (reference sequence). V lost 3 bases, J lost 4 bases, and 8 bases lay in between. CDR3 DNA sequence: TGTGCCAGTAGTATCGCACGAGCAGATACGCAGTATTTT. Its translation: CASSIARADTQYF. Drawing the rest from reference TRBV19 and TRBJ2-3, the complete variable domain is DGGITQSPKYLFRKEGQNVTLSCEQNLNHDAMYWYRQDPGQGLRLIYYSQIVNDFQKGDIAEGYSVSREKKESFPLTVTSAQKNPTAFYLCASSIARADTQYFGPGTRLTVL.

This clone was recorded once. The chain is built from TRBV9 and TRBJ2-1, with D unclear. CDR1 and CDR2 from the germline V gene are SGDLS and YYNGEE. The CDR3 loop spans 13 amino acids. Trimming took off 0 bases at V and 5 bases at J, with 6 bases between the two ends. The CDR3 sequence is CASSVVFDNEQFF. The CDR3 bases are TGTGCCAGCAGCGTAGTATTCGACAATGAGCAGTTCTTC.

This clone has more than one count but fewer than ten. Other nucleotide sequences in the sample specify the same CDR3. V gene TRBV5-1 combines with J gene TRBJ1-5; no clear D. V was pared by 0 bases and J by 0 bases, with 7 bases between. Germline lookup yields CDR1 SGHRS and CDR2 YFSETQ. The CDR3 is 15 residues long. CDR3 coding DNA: TGCGCCAGCAGCTTGGACGGGGATAGCAATCAGCCCCAGCATTTT. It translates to CASSLDGDSNQPQHF.

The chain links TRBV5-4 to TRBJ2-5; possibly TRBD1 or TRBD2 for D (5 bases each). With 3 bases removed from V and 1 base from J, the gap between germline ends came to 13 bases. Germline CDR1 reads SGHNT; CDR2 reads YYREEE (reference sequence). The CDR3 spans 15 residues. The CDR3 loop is CASSSAMGTQETQYF. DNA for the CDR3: TGTGCCAGCAGCTCAGCTATGGGGACCCAAGAGACCCAGTACTTC.